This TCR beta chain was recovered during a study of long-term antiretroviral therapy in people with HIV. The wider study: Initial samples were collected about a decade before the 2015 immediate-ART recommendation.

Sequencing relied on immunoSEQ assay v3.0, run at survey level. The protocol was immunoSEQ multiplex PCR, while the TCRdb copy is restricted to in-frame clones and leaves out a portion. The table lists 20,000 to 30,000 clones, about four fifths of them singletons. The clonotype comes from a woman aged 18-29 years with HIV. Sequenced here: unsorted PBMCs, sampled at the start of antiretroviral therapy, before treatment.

Here the CDR3 DNA reads TGTGCCAGCAGCCTCCGGCCCCTCGGGGGCGCAACTAATGAAAAACTGTTTTTT. Amino acid sequence: CASSLRPLGGATNEKLFF. This rearrangement joins TRBV7-2 to TRBJ1-4; D is possibly TRBD1 (6 bases). The germline V and J ends were trimmed by 5 bases and 0 bases, with 19 bases remaining between them. The germline gives CDR1 SGHTA, CDR2 FQGNSA. The CDR3 is made up of 18 amino acids.